This T cell receptor (beta chain) was retrieved from a study of molecular identifiers for immune sequencing clone quantification (dated by TCRdb to the late 2010s). Describing the broader study: For a replicate experiment, RNA from roughly 21,000 or 96,000 naive CD8 T cells was divided into five aliquots, of which four were sequenced. CD8 T cells were used in a methods study to benchmark molecular-identifier clustering-based TCR repertoire sequencing (MIDCIRS) and TCR RNA copy counting. General conclusions and limits of the study: The naive libraries included spiked-in Jurkat TCR RNA (roughly nine copies' worth), and this Jurkat TCR RNA is not part of the donor repertoire. Identical TCR molecules sharing a barcode could cause highly expanded clone sizes to be underestimated. Spiked-in Jurkat TCR RNA equal to a single cell's worth was reported to be detectable even within one million naive CD8 T cells. Modeling gave about 3.2 recovered TCR RNA copies per cell versus around 10 by digital PCR, implying approximately 30% capture efficiency. When barcode sub-clustering was left out, chimeric consensus sequences inflated TCR diversity, with chimeras reaching as high as 47%. Clones above 20 RNA copies held over 99% of molecules in CMV-specific effector cells but under 1% in naive cells.

From the germline V gene (reference sequence), CDR1 is LNHDA and CDR2 is SQIVND. V is clipped by 2 bases and J by 6 bases, and the sequence between their germline boundaries is 7 bases long. The CDR3 runs 13 amino acids, cysteine and phenylalanine included. Just CDR3 DNA is preserved here, 39 bases in frame from base 1. Libraries of naive CD8 T cells were built from 20,000 to 1,000,000 sorted cells, with 10%, 30% or 50% of the purified RNA used. On a BD FACSAria II, naive CD8 T cells were FACS-sorted as CD8+CD4-CCR7+CD45RA+ and collected into RLT Plus buffer. To test detection sensitivity, Jurkat RNA equivalent to more than 9 TCR copies was spiked into samples of about 17,000-1,100,000 naive CD8 T cells. Enrichment of CD8 T cells was performed with RosetteSep CD8+ T Cell Enrichment Cocktail and Ficoll-Paque, after which ACK red cell lysis was carried out. Libraries were built with PCR. These reads were obtained on a NextSeq 500. Bulk TCR libraries were prepared as previously described, using TCR primers listed in Table S5. Total RNA was purified with the Qiagen AllPrep DNA/RNA kit. Before analysis, reads from multiple sequencing runs of one library were combined. Per the original workflow: Reads were retained only if their TCR constant sequence matched exactly, and those retained reads were trimmed to 150 nt and grouped according to their 12-nt molecular barcodes. Within each barcode group, reads were sub-clustered at a 15% Levenshtein threshold, and quality-weighted consensus sequences were built per RNA molecule. Non-functional sequences were filtered out, along with any lower-count sequence sitting one edit away from another sequence. On the basis of fitting two negative binomial distributions, barcode sub-clusters with fewer than 20% of the maximum read count were discarded. Clones were called with MiXCR by TCRdb after fastp trimmed the public reads at Q25, and only in-frame beta chains were retained. Each entry merges the rows of one CDR3 protein and shows their most common DNA and genes. It is TCRdb's table, rather than the study itself, that gives the V and J calls and clone size. The sample table shows under 800,000 distinct CDR3 sequences, and roughly 27% are seen once. The ten largest clonotypes hold about 0.81% of the sample.

Details on this clonotype: Which antigen it targets is not known. No clone much larger than this one lies a single base away; base qualities are absent.

Sequencing was carried out using naive CD8+ T cells from blood, with Jurkat cell RNA spiked in. The cell subset or site label, as the study defines it: FACS-sorted CD8+CD4-CCR7+CD45RA+ naive T cells. The chain was built from TRBV19 and TRBJ1-4, with the D segment identity uncertain. The clonotype was recovered from a human donor in good health. Some libraries in this study had Jurkat cell RNA spiked in. Here the CDR3 is given as CASSISGDEKLFF. The nucleotides are TGTGCCAGTAGTATATCGGGAGATGAAAAACTGTTTTTT.